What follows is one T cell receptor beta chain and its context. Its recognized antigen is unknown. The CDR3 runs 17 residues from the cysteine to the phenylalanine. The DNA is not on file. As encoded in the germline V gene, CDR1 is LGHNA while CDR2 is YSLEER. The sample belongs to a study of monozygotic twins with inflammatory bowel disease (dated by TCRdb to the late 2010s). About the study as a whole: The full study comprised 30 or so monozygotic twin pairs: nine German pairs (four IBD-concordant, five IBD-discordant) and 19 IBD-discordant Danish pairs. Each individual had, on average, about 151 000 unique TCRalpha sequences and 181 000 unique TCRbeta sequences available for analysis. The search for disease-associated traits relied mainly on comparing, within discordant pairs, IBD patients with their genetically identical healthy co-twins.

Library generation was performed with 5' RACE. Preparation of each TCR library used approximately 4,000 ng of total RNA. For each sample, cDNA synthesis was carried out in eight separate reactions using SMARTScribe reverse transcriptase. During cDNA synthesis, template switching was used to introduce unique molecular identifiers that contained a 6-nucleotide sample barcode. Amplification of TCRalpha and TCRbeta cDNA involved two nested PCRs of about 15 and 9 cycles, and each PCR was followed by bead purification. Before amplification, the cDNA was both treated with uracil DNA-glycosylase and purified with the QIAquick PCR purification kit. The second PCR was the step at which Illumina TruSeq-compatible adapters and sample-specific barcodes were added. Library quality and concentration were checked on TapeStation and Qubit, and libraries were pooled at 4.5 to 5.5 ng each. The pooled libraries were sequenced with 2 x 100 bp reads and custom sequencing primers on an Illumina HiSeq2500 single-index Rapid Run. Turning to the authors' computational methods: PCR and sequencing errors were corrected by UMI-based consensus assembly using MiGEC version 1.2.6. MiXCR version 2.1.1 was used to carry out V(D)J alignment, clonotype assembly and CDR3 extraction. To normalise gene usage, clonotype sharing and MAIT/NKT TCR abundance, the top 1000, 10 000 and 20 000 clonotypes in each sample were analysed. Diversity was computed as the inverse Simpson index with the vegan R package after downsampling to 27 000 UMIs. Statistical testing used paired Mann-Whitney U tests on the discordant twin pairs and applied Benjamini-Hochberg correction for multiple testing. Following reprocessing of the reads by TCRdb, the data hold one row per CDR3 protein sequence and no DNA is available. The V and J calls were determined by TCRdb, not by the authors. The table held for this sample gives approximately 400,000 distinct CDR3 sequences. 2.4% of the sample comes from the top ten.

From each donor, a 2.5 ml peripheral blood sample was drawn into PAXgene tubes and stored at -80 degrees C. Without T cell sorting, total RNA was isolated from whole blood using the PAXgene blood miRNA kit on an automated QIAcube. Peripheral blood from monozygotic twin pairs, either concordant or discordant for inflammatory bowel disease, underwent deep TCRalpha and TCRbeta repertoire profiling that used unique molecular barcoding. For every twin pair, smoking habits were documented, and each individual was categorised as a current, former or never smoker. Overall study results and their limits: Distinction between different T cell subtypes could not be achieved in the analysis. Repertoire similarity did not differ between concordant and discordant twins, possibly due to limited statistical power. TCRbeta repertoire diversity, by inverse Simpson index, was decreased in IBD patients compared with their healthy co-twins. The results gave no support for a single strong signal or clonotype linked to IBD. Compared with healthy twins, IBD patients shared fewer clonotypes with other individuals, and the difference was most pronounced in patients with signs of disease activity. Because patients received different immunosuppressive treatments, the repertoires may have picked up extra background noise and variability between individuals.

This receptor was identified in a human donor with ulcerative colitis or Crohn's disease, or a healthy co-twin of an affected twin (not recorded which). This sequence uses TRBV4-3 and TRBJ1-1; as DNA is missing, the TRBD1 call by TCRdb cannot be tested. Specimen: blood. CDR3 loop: CASSHTSQGMVYTEAFF.